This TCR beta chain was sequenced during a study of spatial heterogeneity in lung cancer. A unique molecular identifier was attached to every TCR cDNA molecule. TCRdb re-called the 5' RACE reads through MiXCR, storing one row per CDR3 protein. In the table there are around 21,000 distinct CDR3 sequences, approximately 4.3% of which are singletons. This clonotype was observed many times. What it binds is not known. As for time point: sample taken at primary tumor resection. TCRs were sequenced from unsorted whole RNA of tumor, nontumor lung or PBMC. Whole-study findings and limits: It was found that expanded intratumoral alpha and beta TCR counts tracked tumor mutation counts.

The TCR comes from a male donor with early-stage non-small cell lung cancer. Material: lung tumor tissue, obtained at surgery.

The CDR3 sequence: CASSSYTDTQYF. In DNA form, the CDR3 reads TGTGCCAGCAGTTCCTACACAGATACGCAGTATTTT. The chain uses TRBV7-2 and TRBJ2-3; D is ambiguous. The CDR3 consists of 12 residues. Trimming took off 6 bases at V and 2 bases at J, with 6 bases between the two ends. Per the germline V gene, CDR1 is SGHTA and CDR2 is FQGNSA.